The 31 T cell receptor beta chains in this list originate from one sample, sequenced in a study of T cells in Graves' hyperthyroidism and ophthalmopathy. From RNA transcripts, TCR beta CDR3 regions were amplified. The HTBI primer set was used in a first-round RT-PCR of the TCR CDR3. In TCRdb, the multiplex PCR reads were re-called with MiXCR into one record per CDR3 protein. Of about 840,000 distinct CDR3 sequences in the sample, 38% are singletons; the top ten hold 7.5% to 9.5%. Sequenced sample: blood. These receptors were collected from a man between 18 and 29 years old with Graves' hyperthyroidism.

Of note for this clonotype: One end of the junction is discordant with germline, which a read error may explain. V is TRBV7-9 and J is TRBJ2-2; 12 bases are a match to TRBD2. This CDR3 spans 16 amino acids. Germline-derived CDR1 and CDR2 are SEHNR and FQNEAQ (reference sequence). The CDR3 protein is CASSQVRTSGAGELFF. The CDR3 bases are TGCGCCAGCAGCCAAGTCCGGACTAGCGGGGCCGGGGAGCTGTTTTTT.

On this clonotype: An end of the junction does not agree with germline; a read error may underlie this. The chain uses TRBV10-3 and TRBJ2-5; D remains ambiguous. The CDR3 spans 12 residues. The germline V gene has CDR1 ENHRY and CDR2 SYGVKD. CDR3 in amino acids: CASSAYRETQYF. The DNA of the CDR3 is TGTGCCAGCAGTGCCTATCGAGAGACCCAGTACTTC.

The chain is built from TRBV25-1 and TRBJ1-5; 7 nucleotides line up with TRBD1. The CDR3 has 16 residues. Per the germline V gene, CDR1 is MGHDK and CDR2 is SYGVNS. Trimming removed 4 bases from V and 0 bases from J; junction bases left unmatched: 6. The CDR3 is CASSAGGQYSNQPQHF. The CDR3 DNA sequence: TGTGCCAGCAGTGCTGGGGGACAGTATAGCAATCAGCCCCAGCATTTT.

For this clonotype: It may be a read error: a sequence one base away is much more abundant. This CDR3 is missing its conserved last phenylalanine or tryptophan, likely due to a read error. The chain combines TRBV7-9 with TRBJ2-5, with TRBD1 identical over 7 bases. In germline, CDR1 is SEHNR, CDR2 FQNEAQ (reference sequence). Losses at the gene ends were 2 bases for V and 2 bases for J; bases not matched to a gene: 5. The CDR3 contains 15 residues. CDR3 DNA sequence: TGTGCCAGCAGCTTACCTATGGACAGGCAAGAGACCCAGTACCTC. It yields the protein CASSLPMDRQETQYL.

With regard to this clonotype: A much larger clone lies a single base off, so this may be a read error. Because it lacks the conserved phenylalanine or tryptophan at the end, this CDR3 is likely a read error. The chain is built from TRBV9 and TRBJ2-5; 8 bases align to TRBD2. The CDR3 contains 15 residues. Germline values: CDR1 SGDLS, CDR2 YYNGEE. Germline trimming cut 3 bases from V and 5 bases from J; bases unmatched to any gene: 9. The CDR3 DNA reads as TGTGCCAGCAGCGGCGGTAGCGGGAAGGGGGAGACCCAGTACCTC. Translation gives CASSGGSGKGETQYL.

Details on this clonotype: Being one base from a much bigger clone, this may be a read error. The J gene is TRBJ2-5, the V gene TRBV10-3; 13 bases match TRBD2. The germline gives CDR1 ENHRY, CDR2 SYGVKD. The ends lost 7 bases at V and 4 bases at J; junction bases unmatched: 9. This CDR3 region has 16 residues. The CDR3 sequence is CAITPGLAGDGETQYF. DNA of the CDR3: TGTGCCATCACCCCCGGACTAGCGGGAGACGGAGAGACCCAGTACTTC.

This clonotype was seen a few times. The V and J genes are TRBV11-2 and TRBJ1-3, with TRBD1 matching over 9 bases. The germline V gene encodes CDR1 SGHAT and CDR2 FQNNGV. The CDR3 loop spans 18 amino acids. V shed 5 bases, J shed 0 bases, and the junction held 11 bases outside the gene matches. DNA of the CDR3: TGTGCCAGCAGCCTTACAGGGGGCGAGGACTTCTCTGGAAACACCATATATTTT. Its translation: CASSLTGGEDFSGNTIYF.

This clonotype was seen a single time. The chain couples TRBV15 to TRBJ2-7; 14 bases fit TRBD2. Germline V gene sequence: CDR1 LNHNV, CDR2 YYDKDF (reference sequence). Trimming took 5 bases from V and 2 from J; bases not matched to a gene: 5. The CDR3 length is 16 residues. The CDR3 DNA reads TGTGCCACCAGCCCCGGACTAGCGGGGGGAACCTACGAGCAGTACTTC. It codes for CATSPGLAGGTYEQYF.

Many counts were recorded for this clonotype. This rearrangement joins TRBV5-1 to TRBJ1-2; no clear D. Trimming removed 0 bases from V and 1 base from J, with 7 bases in between. The CDR3 length is 14 residues. Germline V lookup: CDR1 SGHRS, CDR2 YFSETQ. CDR3 region: CASSLGHRNYGYTF. DNA for the CDR3: TGCGCCAGCAGCTTGGGACATCGTAACTATGGCTACACCTTC.

The chain links TRBV20-1 to TRBJ1-1; no reliable D call. V was trimmed by 3 bases and J by 7 bases, leaving 6 bases between them. The CDR3 spans 10 residues. Germline V gene sequence: CDR1 DFQATT, CDR2 SNEGSKA (reference sequence). The CDR3 coding sequence is TGCAGTGCTAGCGGGCTTGAAGCTTTCTTT. This encodes CSASGLEAFF.

A word on this clonotype: Given a much more abundant clone one base away, this may be a read error. The CDR3 DNA sequence: TGCAGCGTGGGAGCGTTTATGGCTGAAGCTTTCTTT. This translates into CSVGAFMAEAFF. The chain employs TRBV29-1 and TRBJ1-1; D gene uncertain. The CDR3 contains 12 residues. Looked up from germline, CDR1 is SQVTM and CDR2 is ANQGSEA. With 6 bases removed from V and 6 bases from J, the gap between germline ends came to 14 bases.

The V gene is TRBV29-1, the J gene TRBJ1-2, with D tentatively TRBD1 (5 bases). The CDR3 is 11 amino acids. From germline, CDR1 is SQVTM and CDR2 ANQGSEA. V lost 8 bases, J lost 7 bases, and 14 bases lay in between. The CDR3 loop is CSTQGLGGYTF. CDR3 DNA sequence: TGCAGCACTCAGGGTCTGGGTGGCTACACCTTC.

This clonotype was counted at least ten times. V usage is TRBV2 and J usage is TRBJ2-7; a possible D gene is TRBD2 (5 bases). The CDR3 spans 15 residues. Trimming took off 3 bases at V and 3 bases at J, with 15 bases between the two ends. Germline CDR1 SNHLY, CDR2 FYNNEI. The CDR3 nucleotides read TGTGCCAGCAGTGAGGCTAGTCGGGGAGTCTACGAGCAGTACTTC. It specifies CASSEASRGVYEQYF.

The rearrangement uses TRBV5-5 and TRBJ1-6; 12 positions match TRBD1. V gave up 6 bases and J gave up 9 bases; unmatched junction bases: 7. CDR3 length: 15 amino acids. CDR1 and CDR2 from the germline V gene are SGHKS and YYEKEE (reference sequence). The CDR3 loop is CASTNLGQGASPLHF. The CDR3 nucleotides are TGTGCCAGCACCAACCTGGGACAGGGGGCTTCACCCCTCCACTTT.

This chain joins TRBV7-2 and TRBJ2-5; 11 bases agree with TRBD1. V shed 4 bases, J shed 8 bases, and the junction held 9 bases outside the gene matches. This CDR3 is 15 amino acids long. Germline lookup yields CDR1 SGHTA and CDR2 FQGNSA. This chain's CDR3 is CASSSVAGQGVTQYF. In DNA, the CDR3 is TGTGCCAGCAGCTCAGTCGCGGGACAGGGGGTTACCCAGTACTTC.

This clonotype was counted between two and nine times. This rearrangement joins TRBV5-1 to TRBJ2-5; 7 positions agree with TRBD1. This CDR3 comprises 16 residues. Germline lookup yields CDR1 SGHRS and CDR2 YFSETQ. V was pared by 0 bases and J by 6 bases, with 11 bases of the junction left unmatched. The CDR3 here is CASSLGFGQTGKTQYF. For the CDR3, the DNA is TGCGCCAGCAGCTTGGGTTTCGGTCAGACAGGGAAGACCCAGTACTTC.

The table lists this clonotype with many counts. The chain couples TRBV10-3 to TRBJ1-2; 7 positions match TRBD1. CDR3 length equals 15 residues. CDR1 ENHRY and CDR2 SYGVKD come from the germline V gene. After removal of 2 bases from V and 1 base from J, the junction contained 4 bases not matched to a gene. The CDR3 DNA follows: TGTGCCATCAGTGAGCGGGACAGCTTTAACTATGGCTACACCTTC. Encoded protein: CAISERDSFNYGYTF.

This clonotype has at least ten counts. The genes are TRBV5-8 and TRBJ1-5; 7 nucleotides agree with TRBD1. The J segment lost 3 bases and the V segment lost 4 bases, leaving 7 bases of the junction unmatched. The CDR3 spans 15 residues. Germline V gene data show CDR1 as SGHTS and CDR2 as YDEGEE. Here the CDR3 DNA reads TGTGCCAGCAGCAACCGGGGACAGTACAATCAGCCCCAGCATTTT. As protein: CASSNRGQYNQPQHF.

The chain recombines TRBV5-1 with TRBJ2-2; D may be TRBD2 (5 bases). The V and J ends lost 3 bases and 6 bases respectively, with 9 bases between them. The germline CDR1 and CDR2 sequences are SGHRS and YFSETQ. The CDR3 has 13 residues. This CDR3 reads CASSSIASGELFF. The CDR3 DNA reads as TGCGCCAGCAGCTCCATAGCGTCCGGGGAGCTGTTTTTT.

This clonotype turned up a few times. The chain recombines TRBV20-1 with TRBJ1-1; D perhaps matches TRBD1 (5 bases). CDR3 length equals 13 residues. V lost 5 bases to trimming and J lost 1 base, with 11 bases between them. From germline, CDR1 is DFQATT and CDR2 SNEGSKA (reference sequence). The CDR3: CSALRGRNTEAFF. As DNA, the CDR3 is TGCAGTGCTCTCCGGGGACGGAACACTGAAGCTTTCTTT.

This chain connects TRBV11-3 to TRBJ2-5, with 14 bases fitting TRBD2. The CDR3 covers 19 residues. From germline, CDR1 is SGHNT and CDR2 YENEEA. Unmatched junction bases numbered 13, after V lost 5 bases and J lost 2 bases. The CDR3 bases are TGTGCCAGCAGCCCCGGTCCCGGGACTAGCGGGAGACTTCAAGAGACCCAGTACTTC. It codes for CASSPGPGTSGRLQETQYF.

Points on this clonotype: Its ends do not fully match the called genes, so a read error is possible. In nucleotides, the CDR3 is TGCGCCAGCAGCCAAGAAGGGACAGCCGCCGGGGAGCTGTTTTTT. It is translated as CASSQEGTAAGELFF. The chain has TRBV7-3 and TRBJ2-2; TRBD1 agrees at 7 bases. CDR3 length: 15 residues. CDR1 is SGHTA, CDR2 FQGTGA, per germline.

This clonotype was detected ten times or more. The genes are TRBV7-2 and TRBJ1-2, with D unresolved. The CDR3 contains 14 residues. V was trimmed by 1 base and J by 8 bases, leaving 14 bases between them. From germline, CDR1 is SGHTA and CDR2 FQGNSA. The CDR3 coding sequence is TGTGCCAGCAGCTTAGATTCGGGCCGTGGAGGCTACACCTTC. This codes for CASSLDSGRGGYTF.

This clonotype was detected many times. The chain couples TRBV10-2 to TRBJ1-5; 9 positions match TRBD1. The CDR3 consists of 15 residues. After removal of 6 bases from V and 0 bases from J, the junction contained 3 bases not matched to a gene. Germline lookup yields CDR1 WSHSY and CDR2 SAAADI. Here the CDR3 DNA reads TGCGCCAGCAGCGGGACAGGGATTAGCAATCAGCCCCAGCATTTT. Amino acid sequence: CASSGTGISNQPQHF.

This sequence joins TRBV12-3 or TRBV12-4 and TRBJ1-1; no clear D. V lost 3 bases, J lost 11 bases, and 16 bases lay in between. The CDR3 consists of 13 residues. Here the CDR3 DNA reads TGTGCCAGCAGTTTCACGGTGGGGTCTGGGGCTTTCTTT. It yields the protein CASSFTVGSGAFF.

This clonotype was seen a handful of times. The V call is TRBV5-1, the J call TRBJ1-6; D gene uncertain. Germline V gene data show CDR1 as SGHRS and CDR2 as YFSETQ. This CDR3 contains 14 residues. V was trimmed by 0 bases and J by 4 bases, leaving 5 bases between them. The CDR3 DNA sequence: TGCGCCAGCAGCTTGGGTGATTATAATTCACCCCTCCACTTT. Translated, it gives CASSLGDYNSPLHF.

With regard to this clonotype: The junction shows a germline mismatch at one end, possibly a read error. The chain has TRBV9 and TRBJ1-5, with 11 positions matching TRBD1. The CDR3 is 15 amino acids. Per the germline V gene, CDR1 is SGDLS and CDR2 is YYNGEE. The CDR3 sequence is CASSVGTGGDQPHHF. The CDR3 DNA sequence: TGTGCCAGCAGCGTAGGGACAGGGGGCGATCAGCCCCATCATTTT.

The sample holds many counts of this clonotype. This chain joins TRBV2 and TRBJ1-5; D is unclear. V shed 3 bases and J shed 4 bases, with 7 bases lying between them. There are 13 residues in the CDR3. CDR1 is SNHLY, CDR2 FYNNEI, per germline. Here the CDR3 DNA reads TGTGCCAGCAGTGAGGCAGAAAATCAGCCCCAGCATTTT. Encoded protein: CASSEAENQPQHF.

The V and J genes are TRBV20-1 and TRBJ1-2; 8 nucleotides line up with TRBD1. J lost 5 bases, V lost 5 bases, and 4 bases had no gene match. Germline-derived CDR1 and CDR2 are DFQATT and SNEGSKA (reference sequence). The CDR3 length is 12 residues. This chain's CDR3 is CSAYGTGYGYTF. In DNA, the CDR3 is TGCAGTGCTTACGGGACAGGTTATGGCTACACCTTC.

This clonotype was counted a single time. The rearrangement joins TRBV29-1 to TRBJ1-4, with 8 bases identical to TRBD1. The V and J ends lost 7 bases and 11 bases, in that order; junction bases with no gene match: 12. From germline, CDR1 is SQVTM and CDR2 ANQGSEA. This CDR3 has 13 residues. CDR3 residues: CSGMGQDSEKLFF. The CDR3 region has the DNA TGCAGCGGGATGGGACAGGATTCGGAGAAACTGTTTTTT.

Concerning this clonotype itself: Since no conserved phenylalanine or tryptophan closes the CDR3, a read error is the likely cause. CDR3 nucleotide sequence: TGTGCCAGCAGCCCAAGACTAGCGGGGGAGACCCAGTACTCC. This codes for CASSPRLAGETQYS. The V and J genes are TRBV7-9 and TRBJ2-5; 11 nucleotides line up with TRBD2. The CDR3 extends over 14 amino acids. V dropped 5 bases and J dropped 5; count of bases not matched to a gene: 4. Germline V gene lookup returns CDR1 SEHNR and CDR2 FQNEAQ (reference sequence).